A selection of T cell receptor beta chains follows, all from one sample in a study of technical replicates of blood from a handful of donors. Generated by immunoSEQ multiplex PCR, the TCRdb table keeps only in-frame clones and is missing some. The data show over 75,000 clones, approximately 96% seen once. Sequencing was done on a sample of T cells isolated from PBMCs. The receptors were gathered from a human donor in good health. The CDR3 runs from the conserved cysteine through the conserved F or W. D genes are given only for firm matches. Clone size is not always given. Where it is, it says once, few, many or a class for expanded clones.

clone_size	v_call	j_call	d_call	cdr3_nt	cdr3_aa
NA	TRBV14	TRBJ2-1	NA	TGTGCCAGCAGCCACCGAAGGCTAGCCTCCTACAATGAGCAGTTCTTC	CASSHRRLASYNEQFF
NA	TRBV2	TRBJ2-1	NA	TGTGCCAGCCGGACAGAGACCTCCTACAATGAGCAGTTCTTC	CASRTETSYNEQFF
NA	TRBV6-1	TRBJ1-4	TRBD1	TGTGCCAGCAGCGACAGGGGCGCTACTAATGAAAAACTGTTTTTT	CASSDRGATNEKLFF
NA	TRBV5-1	TRBJ1-1	TRBD1	TGCGCCAGCAGACCGGGACAGGGGGACACTGAAGCTTTCTTT	CASRPGQGDTEAFF
NA	TRBV6-5	TRBJ1-5	NA	TGTGCCAGCAGTTCAGACAGCTTACTCAATCAGCCCCAGCATTTT	CASSSDSLLNQPQHF
NA	TRBV2	TRBJ2-7	NA	TGTGCCAGCAGTGAACGACAGGAACTCAAGCAGTACTTC	CASSERQELKQYF
few	TRBV29-1	TRBJ1-1	TRBD1	TGCAGCGTTGCCGGGACAGGAAGGGGGAACACTGAAGCTTTCTTT	CSVAGTGRGNTEAFF
NA	TRBV13	TRBJ2-7	TRBD2	TGTGCCAGCAGCTCCAGACTAGCGGGGACCTACGAGCAGTACTTC	CASSSRLAGTYEQYF
NA	TRBV18	TRBJ1-1	TRBD1	TGTGCCAGCTCACCAACGGGACAGGGGATGGACACTGAAGCTTTCTTT	CASSPTGQGMDTEAFF
NA	TRBV30	TRBJ1-4	NA	TGTGCCTGGAGGGGGGGGGCTGCTAATGAAAAACTGTTTTTT	CAWRGGAANEKLFF
NA	TRBV5-3	TRBJ2-7	NA	TGTGCCAGAAGCTTTCTTAATAGAGAGGGCCTCTCCTACGAGCAGTACTTC	CARSFLNREGLSYEQYF
NA	TRBV19	TRBJ2-5	TRBD2	TGTGCCAGTAGTATCGTAGGGAGGGGACTAGCATCGGTGACCCAGTACTTC	CASSIVGRGLASVTQYF
NA	TRBV18	TRBJ2-7	NA	TGTGCCAGCTCAATACAGGATTCGTCCTACGAGCAGTACTTC	CASSIQDSSYEQYF
NA	TRBV7-9	TRBJ1-2	NA	TGTGCCAGCAGCGCCGGCGCAGGGGATTATGGCTACACCTTC	CASSAGAGDYGYTF
NA	TRBV5-5	TRBJ2-1	NA	TGTGCCAGCAGCCCGATCCAGGGGGGCTCCTACAATGAGCAGTTCTTC	CASSPIQGGSYNEQFF
NA	TRBV29-1	TRBJ2-3	NA	TGCAGCGTTGAAGTGGCGGGAACAGGAGGGGATACGCAGTATTTT	CSVEVAGTGGDTQYF
NA	TRBV14	TRBJ2-7	NA	TGTGCCAGCAGCCATTCGACAGTGGGAGAGCAGTACTTC	CASSHSTVGEQYF
once	TRBV19	TRBJ2-7	TRBD1	TGTGCCAGTAGCTCCGGGACAGCATCCTACGAGCAGTACTTC	CASSSGTASYEQYF
NA	TRBV6-6	TRBJ2-1	TRBD2	TGTGCCAGCACCCCTCCGGGAGGTACCTACAATGAGCAGTTCTTC	CASTPPGGTYNEQFF
NA	TRBV10-1	TRBJ2-3	TRBD2	TGCGCCAGCAGTCCCAGAATGGGACTAGTCACAGATACGCAGTATTTT	CASSPRMGLVTDTQYF
NA	TRBV28	TRBJ2-7	TRBD2	TGTGCCAGCAGCTTGCAACTAGCGGGACTCTCCTACGAGCAGTACTTC	CASSLQLAGLSYEQYF
NA	TRBV28	TRBJ2-1	TRBD1	TGTGCCAGCAGGCCTAGACAGGGGAGGCAGTTCTTC	CASRPRQGRQFF
NA	TRBV19	TRBJ2-2	TRBD2	TGTGCCAGTAGAAGCCGCCTTGTTAGCGGGGGGGCTACCGGGGAGCTGTTTTTT	CASRSRLVSGGATGELFF
NA	TRBV4-1	TRBJ1-2	NA	TGCGCCAGCAGCCAACTCCGACTCAGAAAGAGGGACTACACCTTC	CASSQLRLRKRDYTF
NA	TRBV27	TRBJ2-3	TRBD2	TGTGCCAGCAACCCGAGAACCGATAGCGGGACAGATACGCAGTATTTT	CASNPRTDSGTDTQYF
NA	TRBV18	TRBJ1-4	NA	TGTGCCAGCTCACGAAGCACAACTAATGAAAAACTGTTTTTT	CASSRSTTNEKLFF
NA	TRBV10-1	TRBJ2-5	TRBD2	TGCGCCAGCAATCCGGGACTAGCGGGCCAAGAGACCCAGTACTTC	CASNPGLAGQETQYF
NA	TRBV30	TRBJ2-2	NA	TGTGCCTGGAGTCTAGGCTCCGGGGAGCTGTTTTTT	CAWSLGSGELFF
NA	TRBV27	TRBJ2-1	TRBD1	TGTGCCAGCAGTTTAATAGGACAGGGGTCCTACAATGAGCAGTTCTTC	CASSLIGQGSYNEQFF
NA	TRBV28	TRBJ1-2	NA	TGTGCCAGCAGTCCCCCGGGAGGCTATGGCTACACCTTC	CASSPPGGYGYTF
NA	TRBV4-2	TRBJ2-7	NA	TGTGCCAGCAGCCAAGAGAAGAGCTACGAGCAGTACTTC	CASSQEKSYEQYF
NA	TRBV7-8	TRBJ2-7	TRBD1	TGTGCCAGCAGCCTGTGGGACAGGGACGATTACGAGCAGTACTTC	CASSLWDRDDYEQYF
NA	TRBV9	TRBJ1-1	TRBD1	TGTGCCAGCAGCCCTCGACAGGGAGGAAGGCGGAACACTGAAGCTTTCTTT	CASSPRQGGRRNTEAFF
NA	TRBV27	TRBJ2-3	TRBD2	TGTGCCAGCAGTCAACTAGCGGGGGAGGCTGATACGCAGTATTTT	CASSQLAGEADTQYF
NA	TRBV12-5	TRBJ2-1	NA	TGTGCTAGTGGTTTGGACAGTTTTGGTGAGCAGTTCTTC	CASGLDSFGEQFF
NA	TRBV5-1	TRBJ2-5	TRBD2	TGCGCCAGCAGCTCCACCGGGGGGTCCCAAGAGACCCAGTACTTC	CASSSTGGSQETQYF
NA	TRBV2	TRBJ2-7	TRBD2	TGTGCCAGCAGACTAGCGCAGTTCTCCTACGAGCAGTACTTC	CASRLAQFSYEQYF
NA	TRBV5-6	TRBJ2-3	TRBD1	TGTGCCAGCAGCCCGGACAGGGCTAGCACAGATACGCAGTATTTT	CASSPDRASTDTQYF
NA	TRBV5-5	TRBJ2-7	NA	TGTGCCAGCTCTCCGGGGGATTCAACTGTCTACGAGCAGTACTTC	CASSPGDSTVYEQYF
NA	TRBV18	TRBJ2-3	NA	TGTGCCAGCTCAGAACCCGGGGGGCGTACAGATACGCAGTATTTT	CASSEPGGRTDTQYF
NA	TRBV19	TRBJ2-4	TRBD2	TGTGCCAGTAGTATAGATATTGCTAGCGGGAGTTATGCAGACATTCAGTACTTC	CASSIDIASGSYADIQYF
NA	TRBV27	TRBJ1-5	NA	TGTGCCAGCAGCCCACAGGAGTATAGCAATCAGCCCCAGCATTTT	CASSPQEYSNQPQHF
NA	TRBV27	TRBJ2-7	TRBD2	TGTGCCAGCAGTTTAACCGGGACTAGCGGGGGGATGTACGAGCAGTACTTC	CASSLTGTSGGMYEQYF
NA	TRBV10-2	TRBJ2-1	NA	TGCGCCAGCAGTGCCCTTAAGGGGTTGGCCTACAATGAGCAGTTCTTC	CASSALKGLAYNEQFF
NA	TRBV7-9	TRBJ2-3	NA	TGTGCCAGCAGCTCATCCGAGTTGGCAGATACGCAGTATTTT	CASSSSELADTQYF